Following are 5 T cell receptor beta chains from one sample sequenced in a study of blood T cells in healthy people across ages. The authors ran a second PCR of roughly 7 to 11 cycles using a sample-barcoded 5' primer and a J-beta primer mix. TCRdb passed the 5' RACE reads through MiXCR, listing each CDR3 protein once. The table has over a million distinct CDR3 sequences, roughly 45% seen once. The sequenced material came from blood. The receptors derive from a woman aged 60-75 years in good health.

Concerning this clonotype: The junction and the germline gene differ at one end; a read error may be behind it. The V and J genes are TRBV10-2 and TRBJ1-1, with D tentatively TRBD1 (6 bases). CDR1 and CDR2 (germline): WSHSY, SAAADI. This CDR3 has 16 amino acids. In DNA, the CDR3 is TGCGTCAGCAGTGAGTCGGCAGGGGTGATGATCACTGAAGCTTTCTTT. Encoded protein: CVSSESAGVMITEAFF.

A word on this clonotype: A much larger clone lies one base from this, so it may be a read error. The chain couples TRBV12-3 or TRBV12-4 to TRBJ1-1, with TRBD1 matching 10 bases. V gave up 5 bases and J gave up 3 bases; unmatched junction bases: 9. The CDR3 runs to 16 residues. The DNA for the CDR3 is TGTGCCAGCAGTCAACTCCGGACAGGGGGAGACACTGAAGCTTTCTTT. Translation gives CASSQLRTGGDTEAFF.

CDR3 protein: CASSLGSGGTYEQYF. DNA of the CDR3: TGTGCCAGCAGTTTAGGGTCAGGGGGGACCTACGAGCAGTACTTC. The chain is built from TRBV12-3 or TRBV12-4 and TRBJ2-7, with TRBD1 as a possible D gene (7 bases). V lost 1 base and J lost 2, with 12 bases in between. This CDR3 has 15 amino acids.

The rearrangement joins TRBV4-2 to TRBJ1-4; tentatively, D is TRBD1 (5 bases). Germline assignment: CDR1 LGHNA and CDR2 YNFKEQ. V was clipped by 0 bases and J by 10 bases, with 18 bases between them. The CDR3 covers 16 residues. The CDR3 here is CASSQDGRRDIAKLFF. CDR3 nucleotides: TGTGCCAGCAGCCAAGACGGGCGCAGGGATATTGCAAAACTGTTTTTT.

This clonotype was picked up a small number of times. The V call is TRBV18, the J call TRBJ2-1, with 7 bases that match TRBD1. The CDR3 covers 15 residues. Germline assignment: CDR1 KGHSH and CDR2 LQKENI. V shed 3 bases and J 6 bases; nucleotides not matched to a gene: 8. The CDR3 protein is CASSPQQGIGNEQFF. CDR3 DNA sequence: TGTGCCAGCTCACCTCAACAGGGGATCGGCAATGAGCAGTTCTTC.